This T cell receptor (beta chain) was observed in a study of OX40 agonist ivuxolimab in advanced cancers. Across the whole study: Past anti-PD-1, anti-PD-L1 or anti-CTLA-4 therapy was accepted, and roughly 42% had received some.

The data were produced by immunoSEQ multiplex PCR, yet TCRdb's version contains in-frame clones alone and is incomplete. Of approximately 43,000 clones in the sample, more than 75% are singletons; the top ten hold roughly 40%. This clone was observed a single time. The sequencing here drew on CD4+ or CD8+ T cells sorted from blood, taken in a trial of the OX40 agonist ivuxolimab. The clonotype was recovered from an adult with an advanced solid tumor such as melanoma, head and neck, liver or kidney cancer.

The CDR3 loop is CASSLGTSGGEKLFF. In DNA form, the CDR3 reads TGTGCCAGCAGCTTAGGGACGTCAGGAGGTGAAAAACTGTTTTTT. The rearrangement uses TRBV11-2 and TRBJ1-4; unclear D gene. CDR1 and CDR2 from the germline V gene are SGHAT and FQNNGV. Trimming pared 1 base from V and 7 bases from J, leaving 13 bases between. The CDR3 runs to 15 residues.